One TCR beta chain is described in this entry. Enrollment of patients from Seattle took place during active infection, with longitudinal follow-up. Original data processing: Nucleated cell counts were estimated from reference gene primer amplification. TCRdb's copy holds only in-frame clones and misses some; the assay was immunoSEQ multiplex PCR. V, J and clone size are taken as reported in that table, and D and trimming were inferred from the DNA itself. Of 500,000 to 600,000 clones in the sample, around nine tenths are singletons; the top ten hold around 7.8%. This entry comes from a study of blood T cell repertoires in COVID-19. Study in general: Sites in the United States, Italy and Spain provided acute and convalescent COVID-19 samples. T cells, B-cell-depleted T cells, or PBMCs supplied cDNA or gDNA.

CDR3 length: 14 residues. V trimming: 7 bases; J trimming: 4 bases; junction bases outside the gene matches: 9. Germline lookup yields CDR1 LNHDA and CDR2 SQIVND (reference sequence). The sequence was collected from a woman aged 50 to 60 with COVID-19, enrolled during active disease. This chain connects TRBV19 to TRBJ1-1; 7 nucleotides agree with TRBD1. Sequencing used peripheral blood. The CDR3, as DNA: TGTGCCAGTAACCCAGGACAGGCGAGCACTGAAGCTTTCTTT. Amino acids: CASNPGQASTEAFF. The full variable domain, its missing parts supplied by reference TRBV19 and TRBJ1-1, is DGGITQSPKYLFRKEGQNVTLSCEQNLNHDAMYWYRQDPGQGLRLIYYSQIVNDFQKGDIAEGYSVSREKKESFPLTVTSAQKNPTAFYLCASNPGQASTEAFFGQGTRLTVV.